The rows below give T cell receptor beta chains drawn from one sample of a study of OX40 agonist ivuxolimab in advanced cancers. The assay was immunoSEQ multiplex PCR, and TCRdb's table has in-frame clones only and misses some. This sample has about 87,000 clones, with roughly 89% found just once. The sample was CD4+ or CD8+ T cells sorted from blood, taken in a trial of the OX40 agonist ivuxolimab. The receptors shown here come from an adult with an advanced solid tumor such as melanoma, head and neck, liver or kidney cancer. CDR3s include the opening cysteine and the closing phenylalanine or tryptophan. D genes are given only for firm matches. Rows give clone size only sometimes, using once, few, many, or a class for an expanded clone.

clone size	V gene	D gene	J gene	CDR3 protein	CDR3 DNA
.	TRBV7-9	.	TRBJ2-7	CASSLGGQSYEQYF	TGTGCCAGCAGCTTAGGAGGACAGTCGTACGAGCAGTACTTC
.	TRBV19	.	TRBJ2-5	CASSSRGRETQYF	TGTGCCAGTAGTAGCCGGGGTCGGGAGACCCAGTACTTC
.	TRBV19	.	TRBJ2-2	CASSIGAGPYSGGELFF	TGTGCCAGTAGTATAGGGGCAGGGCCGTATAGTGGCGGGGAGCTGTTTTTT
.	TRBV11-3	.	TRBJ2-1	CASSPNRGSGDEQFF	TGTGCCAGCAGTCCAAACCGAGGGTCTGGGGATGAGCAGTTCTTC
.	TRBV5-6	TRBD1	TRBJ2-2	CASSPRTGGGTGELFF	TGTGCCAGCAGCCCGCGGACAGGGGGAGGCACCGGGGAGCTGTTTTTT
.	TRBV19	.	TRBJ2-1	CASRAQGGAPGQFF	TGTGCCAGTAGGGCTCAGGGGGGGGCCCCGGGGCAGTTCTTC
.	TRBV11-2	.	TRBJ1-4	CASSLRQAANEKLFF	TGTGCCAGCAGCTTACGGCAGGCCGCCAATGAAAAACTGTTTTTT
.	TRBV6-6	.	TRBJ2-2	CASASGELFF	TGTGCCAGCGCTTCCGGGGAGCTGTTTTTT
.	TRBV25-1	.	TRBJ2-5	CASSGPGAQETQYF	TGTGCCAGCAGTGGTCCGGGGGCCCAAGAGACCCAGTACTTC
.	TRBV5-1	.	TRBJ1-2	CASNPGFLGGYTF	TGCGCCAGCAACCCTGGGTTCCTAGGTGGCTACACCTTC
.	TRBV18	.	TRBJ2-7	CASSPRGYEQYF	TGTGCCAGCTCACCACGGGGTTACGAGCAGTACTTC
.	TRBV5-6	TRBD2	TRBJ2-3	CASSLPLAGGADTQYF	TGTGCCAGCAGCTTGCCCCTAGCGGGAGGCGCGGATACGCAGTATTTT
.	TRBV2	TRBD2	TRBJ2-2	CASRETSGRGNTGELFF	TGTGCCAGCAGGGAGACTAGCGGGAGGGGTAACACCGGGGAGCTGTTTTTT
.	TRBV7-8	.	TRBJ2-7	CASSLSPPPGQGWYEQYF	TGTGCCAGCAGCTTATCCCCCCCGCCAGGGCAGGGGTGGTACGAGCAGTACTTC
.	TRBV7-2	.	TRBJ2-3	CASSYTWGDTQYF	TGTGCCAGCAGCTATACATGGGGAGATACGCAGTATTTT
.	TRBV5-6	TRBD1	TRBJ2-3	CASSQDRGLTDTQYF	TGTGCCAGCAGCCAGGACAGGGGGCTAACAGATACGCAGTATTTT
.	TRBV6-5	TRBD2	TRBJ2-3	CASSNSGSATDTQYF	TGTGCCAGCAGTAATAGCGGGAGTGCGACAGATACGCAGTATTTT
.	TRBV5-1	.	TRBJ1-2	CASSSGPAGGNGYTF	TGCGCCAGCAGCTCAGGCCCCGCCGGTGGGAATGGCTACACCTTC
.	TRBV4-3	.	TRBJ1-2	CASSQETQARYGYTF	TGCGCCAGCAGCCAAGAAACACAGGCGAGGTATGGCTACACCTTC
.	TRBV12-1	.	TRBJ2-7	CASSFDEQYF	TGTGCCAGCAGCTTTGACGAGCAGTACTTC
.	TRBV5-1	.	TRBJ1-2	CASSLDTEFNYGYTF	TGCGCCAGCAGCCTTGACACGGAATTTAACTATGGCTACACCTTC
.	TRBV19	TRBD1	TRBJ2-2	CASTFVGQANTGELFF	TGTGCCAGTACATTCGTAGGACAGGCTAACACCGGGGAGCTGTTTTTT
.	TRBV7-2	.	TRBJ1-1	CASSLRGAPFENTEAFF	TGTGCCAGCAGCCTTAGGGGTGCCCCGTTTGAGAACACTGAAGCTTTCTTT
.	TRBV18	.	TRBJ1-6	CASSPLESNSPLHF	TGTGCCAGCTCACCCTTAGAGAGTAATTCACCCCTCCACTTT
.	TRBV7-2	TRBD1	TRBJ2-7	CASSFRDRGGEQYF	TGTGCCAGCAGCTTCCGGGACAGGGGGGGCGAGCAGTACTTC
.	TRBV15	.	TRBJ2-7	CATSRDPQGRDGEQYF	TGTGCCACCAGCAGAGATCCGCAGGGCAGAGATGGGGAGCAGTACTTC
.	TRBV13	.	TRBJ2-3	CASSSGGAGITDTQYF	TGTGCCAGCAGCTCTGGTGGGGCGGGAATCACAGATACGCAGTATTTT
.	TRBV18	.	TRBJ1-1	CASKEGRNTEAFF	TGTGCCAGTAAGGAGGGGCGGAACACTGAAGCTTTCTTT
once	TRBV19	.	TRBJ1-5	CASSIQGLGNQPQHF	TGTGCCAGTAGTATTCAGGGTTTGGGCAATCAGCCCCAGCATTTT
.	TRBV5-1	.	TRBJ2-4	CASSYSQRAKNIQYF	TGCGCCAGCAGCTACTCACAGCGGGCCAAAAACATTCAGTACTTC
.	TRBV5-1	.	TRBJ2-1	CASSLDSGYSGEQFF	TGCGCCAGCAGCTTGGATAGTGGATATTCGGGTGAGCAGTTCTTC
.	TRBV2	.	TRBJ2-1	CASSNLGSWDEQFF	TGTGCCAGTAGCAATTTAGGGTCTTGGGATGAGCAGTTCTTC
few	TRBV19	.	TRBJ1-1	CASSISGNTEAFF	TGTGCCAGTAGTATATCTGGGAACACTGAAGCTTTCTTT
.	TRBV18	TRBD2	TRBJ2-1	CASSPLSGTYNEQFF	TGTGCCAGCTCACCATTGAGCGGGACCTACAATGAGCAGTTCTTC
.	TRBV2	.	TRBJ1-4	CASLGGRSNEKLFF	TGTGCCAGCCTTGGGGGCCGGAGCAATGAAAAACTGTTTTTT
.	TRBV7-2	.	TRBJ2-2	CASSGVEVATGELFF	TGTGCCAGCAGCGGGGTGGAGGTCGCGACCGGGGAGCTGTTTTTT
.	TRBV5-4	TRBD2	TRBJ2-7	CASSLPAGGRAYEQYF	TGTGCCAGCAGCTTGCCGGCGGGGGGGAGGGCCTACGAGCAGTACTTC
.	TRBV10-3	TRBD2	TRBJ2-5	CAIRTSGSPQETQYF	TGTGCCATCAGAACTAGCGGGAGCCCTCAAGAGACCCAGTACTTC
.	TRBV5-1	.	TRBJ2-3	CASSSSGTDTQYF	TGCGCCAGCAGCTCCTCTGGCACAGATACGCAGTATTTT
.	TRBV27	TRBD1	TRBJ2-7	CASSLDRVAYEQYF	TGTGCCAGCAGTTTAGACAGGGTCGCCTACGAGCAGTACTTC